This T cell receptor beta chain was sequenced in a study of graft-versus-host responses after intestinal transplantation. Overall study context: Following induction with anti-thymocyte globulin, all recipients were given tacrolimus and steroids for about three years. Points from the study as a whole: Early post-transplant declines in HvG were associated with peak levels of circulating GvH clones. Across patients carrying graft-donor T cell macrochimerism, allografts held high graft-versus-host to host-versus-graft clonal ratios.

As regards this clone: Antigen: not known.

Profiled with immunoSEQ multiplex PCR; TCRdb holds only in-frame clones, not every one. There are about 120,000 clones in the sample; 90% occur only once, and about 0.18% lies in the top ten. Germline CDR1 reads MNHEY; CDR2 reads SVGAGI. Between the trimmed V and J ends, which lost 0 bases and 2 bases, there was a span of 8 bases. This CDR3 is 15 amino acids long. The sequences come from unstimulated CD4+ T cells sorted from spleen or lymph node cells, collected before intestinal transplant. The genes are TRBV6-5 and TRBJ1-5; D gene uncertain. This TCR came from a human donor who received an intestinal transplant. CDR3 bases: TGTGCCAGCAGTTACTCGAGAACAGGCAATCAGCCCCAGCATTTT. This translates into CASSYSRTGNQPQHF.